These 16 T cell receptor beta chains came from one sample sequenced in a study of cytomegalovirus exposure and HLA in healthy donors. Researchers ran the PCR with 60 Vbeta and 13 Jbeta primers. Clones were read by immunoSEQ multiplex PCR, and TCRdb kept only the in-frame ones, dropping some. In the table there are some 150,000 clones, roughly 64% of which are singletons. Sequencing was carried out using PBMCs. These TCRs come from a woman in her 30s in good health and CMV-seropositive.

Comment on this clone: Sequence at one end of the junction differs from germline and may be a read error. The J gene is TRBJ1-1, the V gene TRBV29-1; unclear D gene. Per germline, CDR1 SQVTM and CDR2 ANQGSEA. This CDR3 is 14 amino acids long. DNA of the CDR3: TGCAGCGCCGACCTATGGACGGGGAACACTGACGCTTTCTTT. It yields the protein CSADLWTGNTDAFF.

This chain links TRBV30 with TRBJ2-4; D is perhaps TRBD1 (6 bases). The V gene's germline CDR1 is GTSNPN and CDR2 SVGIG (reference sequence). The CDR3 is 16 amino acids. The ends were cut back, 0 bases at V and 0 bases at J, with 12 bases in the middle. The CDR3 coding sequence is TGTGCCTGGAGTGTCAACAGGGAACTAGCCAAAAACATTCAGTACTTC. Its translation is CAWSVNRELAKNIQYF.

This clone was recorded only once. This sequence joins TRBV27 and TRBJ2-1; possibly TRBD2 for D (6 bases). This CDR3 comprises 13 residues. Germline-derived CDR1 and CDR2 are MNHEY and SMNVEV (reference sequence). With 8 bases removed from V and 6 bases from J, the gap between germline ends came to 14 bases. The CDR3 reads CASRFAGTNEQFF. The CDR3 bases are TGTGCCAGCCGGTTTGCGGGAACCAATGAGCAGTTCTTC.

This chain joins TRBV30 and TRBJ2-7; 7 positions agree with TRBD2. This CDR3 is 14 amino acids long. Germline CDR1 is GTSNPN and CDR2 is SVGIG (reference sequence). The ends lost 2 bases at V and 7 bases at J; junction bases unmatched: 11. This CDR3 reads CAWSSVAGVCEQYF. The CDR3 DNA sequence: TGTGCCTGGAGTTCGGTTGCGGGAGTTTGTGAGCAGTACTTC.

As for this clone: One junction end disagrees with the germline gene, perhaps due to a read error. This rearrangement joins TRBV5-6 to TRBJ2-2; D not resolved. Germline CDR1 is SGHDT and CDR2 is YYEEEE. This CDR3 is built from 12 residues. CDR3 coding DNA: TGCGCCAGCAGCCCTAGTCTGGAGGAGCTGTTTTTT. It yields the protein CASSPSLEELFF.

This clone was detected a few times. The V and J genes are TRBV7-2 and TRBJ2-3; the match to TRBD2 covers 8 bases. V trimming: 7 bases; J trimming: 8 bases; junction bases outside the gene matches: 11. CDR1 and CDR2 from the germline V gene are SGHTA and FQGNSA. This CDR3 comprises 14 residues. CDR3 sequence: CASTGGGTRVTQYF. In DNA, the CDR3 is TGTGCCAGCACCGGCGGGGGGACACGGGTTACGCAGTATTTT.

This chain links TRBV7-9 with TRBJ1-4, with 8 positions matching TRBD1. The CDR3 consists of 15 residues. Germline trimming cut 5 bases from V and 8 bases from J; bases unmatched to any gene: 10. The germline CDR1 and CDR2 sequences are SEHNR and FQNEAQ (reference sequence). CDR3 in amino acids: CASSQGQGLGEKLFF. The CDR3 DNA is TGTGCCAGCAGCCAAGGACAGGGCTTGGGCGAAAAACTGTTTTTT.

This chain uses TRBV7-9 with TRBJ2-7, with TRBD1 as a possible D gene (5 bases). Germline V gene sequence: CDR1 SEHNR, CDR2 FQNEAQ (reference sequence). CDR3 length: 13 amino acids. Deletions cut 5 bases from V and 3 bases from J, with 11 bases between. The CDR3 loop reads CASSPVGRYEQYF. CDR3 sequence (DNA): TGTGCCAGCAGCCCGGTGGGGCGCTACGAGCAGTACTTC.

This clone was observed a few times. V usage is TRBV13 and J usage is TRBJ2-7; 9 nucleotides line up with TRBD2. The junction had 10 bases not matched to a gene; V was cut back by 5 bases and J by 2 bases. Germline V gene sequence: CDR1 PRHDT, CDR2 FYEKMQ (reference sequence). The CDR3 contains 16 residues. The CDR3 reads CASSLGGGGAAYEQYF. Here the CDR3 DNA reads TGTGCCAGCAGCCTTGGAGGCGGGGGGGCCGCCTACGAGCAGTACTTC. The complete variable domain, with remaining parts taken from reference TRBV13 and TRBJ2-7, reads AAGVIQSPRHLIKEKRETATLKCYPIPRHDTVYWYQQGPGQDPQFLISFYEKMQSDKGSIPDRFSAQQFSDYHSELNMSSLELGDSALYFCASSLGGGGAAYEQYFGPGTRLTVT.

The V and J genes are TRBV5-1 and TRBJ1-5; 7 bases match TRBD1. V was clipped by 4 bases and J by 0 bases; unmatched bases: 4. The CDR3 runs to 15 residues. The germline V gene encodes CDR1 SGHRS and CDR2 YFSETQ. The CDR3 nucleotides read TGCGCCAGCAGCGAGACAGGGAATAGCAATCAGCCCCAGCATTTT. This codes for CASSETGNSNQPQHF.

The chain uses TRBV30 and TRBJ1-5; D gene ambiguous. The CDR3 has 13 amino acids. Looked up from germline, CDR1 is GTSNPN and CDR2 is SVGIG (reference sequence). Trimming left V 0 bases short and J 4 bases short, with 7 bases between. The CDR3 coding sequence is TGTGCCTGGAGTGTACTTGGTAATCAGCCCCAGCATTTT. This sequence encodes CAWSVLGNQPQHF.

This clone was counted only a few times. The chain couples TRBV2 to TRBJ2-5; possible D gene TRBD1, 6 bases. The CDR3 totals 13 residues. Trimming cost V 7 bases and J 5 bases, with 14 bases left between them. In germline, CDR1 is SNHLY, CDR2 FYNNEI. The CDR3 loop is CASKARGRETQYF. The DNA of the CDR3 is TGTGCCAGCAAGGCCAGGGGCAGGGAGACCCAGTACTTC. The full variable domain, completed using reference TRBV2 and TRBJ2-5, is EPEVTQTPSHQVTQMGQEVILRCVPISNHLYFYWYRQILGQKVEFLVSFYNNEISEKSEIFDDQFSVERPDGSNFTLKIRSTKLEDSAMYFCASKARGRETQYFGPGTRLLVL.

This chain links TRBV2 with TRBJ1-5; possible D gene TRBD1, 5 bases. CDR1 is SNHLY and CDR2 is FYNNEI in the germline V gene. The germline V and J ends were trimmed by 9 bases and 0 bases, with 12 bases remaining between them. CDR3 length: 14 residues. CDR3 bases: TGTGCCAGTGAGTGGGGGGATAGCAATCAGCCCCAGCATTTT. Protein sequence: CASEWGDSNQPQHF.

The CDR3: CAWSVWQGARGYTF. CDR3 in DNA: TGTGCCTGGAGTGTGTGGCAGGGGGCGCGCGGCTACACCTTC. V gene TRBV30 combines with J gene TRBJ1-2; the match to TRBD1 covers 8 bases. Germline V CDR1 and CDR2: GTSNPN, SVGIG (reference sequence). Trimming took 0 bases from V and 8 from J; bases not matched to a gene: 8. The CDR3 spans 14 residues.

The rearrangement joins TRBV4-1 to TRBJ2-1; 7 nucleotides match TRBD1. Germline values: CDR1 MGHRA, CDR2 YSYEKL. This CDR3 has 16 residues. V shed 1 base and J 4 bases; nucleotides not matched to a gene: 7. In DNA form, the CDR3 reads TGCGCCAGCAGCCAAGGCCTGGACAGGACTTACAATGAGCAGTTCTTC. This encodes CASSQGLDRTYNEQFF.

CDR3 sequence: CASSLSPGTRRIDTQYF. For the CDR3, the DNA is TGTGCCAGCAGCTTATCCCCCGGGACTAGAAGAATAGATACGCAGTATTTT. The chain has TRBV5-6 and TRBJ2-3; 8 bases agree with TRBD2. Germline assignment: CDR1 SGHDT and CDR2 YYEEEE. This CDR3 has 17 residues. J lost 5 bases, V lost 2 bases, and 13 bases had no gene match.